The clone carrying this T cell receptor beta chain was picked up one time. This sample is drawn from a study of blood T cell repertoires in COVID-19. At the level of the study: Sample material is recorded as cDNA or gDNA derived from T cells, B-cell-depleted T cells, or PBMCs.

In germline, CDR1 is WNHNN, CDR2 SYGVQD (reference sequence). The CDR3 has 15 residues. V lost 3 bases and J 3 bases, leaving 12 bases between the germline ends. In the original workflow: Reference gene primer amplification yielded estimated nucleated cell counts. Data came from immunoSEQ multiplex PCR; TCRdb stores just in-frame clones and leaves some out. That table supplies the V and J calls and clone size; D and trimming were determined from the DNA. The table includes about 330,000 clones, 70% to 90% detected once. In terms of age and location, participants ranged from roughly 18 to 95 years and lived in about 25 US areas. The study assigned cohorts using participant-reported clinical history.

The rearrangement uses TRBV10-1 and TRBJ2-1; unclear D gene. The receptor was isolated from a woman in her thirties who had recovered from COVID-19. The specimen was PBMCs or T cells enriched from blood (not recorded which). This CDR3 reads CASSEQNVGYNEQFF. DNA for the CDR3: TGCGCCAGCAGTGAACAGAATGTGGGCTACAATGAGCAGTTCTTC.